The 30 T cell receptor beta chains presented below share a single source sample, sequenced in a study of blood T cell repertoires in COVID-19. Here immunoSEQ multiplex PCR was the method, and the copy in TCRdb shows in-frame clones only, minus some. The table has some 270,000 clones, 80% to 85% seen once; the top ten hold approximately 3.6%. Material for sequencing was PBMCs or T cells enriched from blood (not recorded which). These TCRs come from a man aged 45-65 years who had recovered from COVID-19.

The chain recombines TRBV5-1 with TRBJ2-5; TRBD2 matches 11 bases. The CDR3 has 17 amino acids. Looked up from germline, CDR1 is SGHRS and CDR2 is YFSETQ. J gave up 5 bases and V 4 bases, and 13 bases lay outside the gene matches. This CDR3 is CASSPTGTSGLGETQYF. For the CDR3, the DNA is TGCGCCAGCAGCCCGACCGGGACTAGCGGTTTGGGGGAGACCCAGTACTTC.

This clone turned up a few times. The CDR3 region has the DNA TGTGCCACCAGCAGAGATAATTGGGCTAGCGGGGGTCTCTCCTACAATGAGCAGTTCTTC. Protein product: CATSRDNWASGGLSYNEQFF. This chain links TRBV15 with TRBJ2-1, with 10 bases matching TRBD2. V shed 0 bases and J 0 bases; nucleotides not matched to a gene: 11. The germline V gene has CDR1 LNHNV and CDR2 YYDKDF (reference sequence). The CDR3 contains 20 residues.

The rearrangement joins TRBV7-9 to TRBJ2-7; possible D gene TRBD1, 6 bases. With 5 bases removed from V and 4 bases from J, the gap between germline ends came to 15 bases. The CDR3 sequence is 14 residues long. Germline assignment: CDR1 SEHNR and CDR2 FQNEAQ (reference sequence). The DNA for the CDR3 is TGTGCCAGCAGCCCCACCGGGACAACTTACGAGCAGTACTTC. Its translation is CASSPTGTTYEQYF.

This chain links TRBV24-1 with TRBJ2-2, with D unclear. Germline V gene data show CDR1 as KGHDR and CDR2 as SFDVKD. This CDR3 is 13 amino acids long. V lost 5 bases, J lost 0 bases, and 3 bases lay in between. CDR3 DNA: TGTGCCACCAGTGGGCCGAACACCGGGGAGCTGTTTTTT. This gives the protein CATSGPNTGELFF.

The chain is built from TRBV5-1 and TRBJ1-1, with a weak D call TRBD1 (5 bases). V was cut by 6 bases and J by 1 base, with 10 bases left in between. Germline CDR1 is SGHRS and CDR2 is YFSETQ. The CDR3 runs 13 residues. The CDR3 coding sequence is TGCGCCAGCACCGTTGACAGGAACACTGAAGCTTTCTTT. As protein: CASTVDRNTEAFF. Supplemented by reference TRBV5-1 and TRBJ1-1, the full variable domain reads KAGVTQTPRYLIKTRGQQVTLSCSPISGHRSVSWYQQTPGQGLQFLFEYFSETQRNKGNFPGRFSGRQFSNSRSEMNVSTLELGDSALYLCASTVDRNTEAFFGQGTRLTVV.

This chain uses TRBV30 with TRBJ1-2, with D perhaps matching TRBD1 (6 bases). Trimming shortened V by 3 bases and J by 7 bases, and 15 bases separated the two germline ends. The CDR3 runs to 13 residues. Germline-derived CDR1 and CDR2 are GTSNPN and SVGIG (reference sequence). The CDR3 DNA sequence: TGTGCCTGGAGGGGCGGACAGTATGGTGGCTACACCTTC. Translated: CAWRGGQYGGYTF.

This rearrangement joins TRBV4-2 to TRBJ2-7; TRBD2 matches at 9 bases. This CDR3 has 15 residues. Trimming took 0 bases from V and 10 from J; bases not matched to a gene: 10. Germline assignment: CDR1 LGHNA and CDR2 YNFKEQ. The CDR3 sequence is CASSQDGGRGLSQYF. The DNA for the CDR3 is TGTGCCAGCAGCCAAGATGGCGGGAGGGGCCTGTCCCAGTACTTC.

This rearrangement joins TRBV5-1 to TRBJ2-4; 10 bases align to TRBD1. The germline CDR1 and CDR2 sequences are SGHRS and YFSETQ. The CDR3 runs 19 residues. Germline trimming cut 0 bases from V and 3 bases from J; bases unmatched to any gene: 12. CDR3 nucleotide sequence: TGCGCCAGCAGCTTGGGTTTGACAGGGGGCGTTCGGGTCAAAAACATTCAGTACTTC. Translating gives CASSLGLTGGVRVKNIQYF.

J is TRBJ2-7 and V is TRBV7-8; perhaps TRBD2 as D (6 bases). The germline CDR1 and CDR2 sequences are SGHVS and FQNEAQ. V was pared by 1 base and J by 1 base, with 11 bases between. The CDR3 is 15 residues long. CDR3 nucleotides: TGTGCCAGCAGCTTAGTCCGGACTAATTCCTACGAGCAGTACTTC. Translating gives CASSLVRTNSYEQYF.

The chain has TRBV19 and TRBJ1-2, with TRBD1 identical over 7 bases. V shed 5 bases, J shed 6 bases, and the junction held 3 bases outside the gene matches. CDR1 and CDR2 (germline): LNHDA, SQIVND (reference sequence). The CDR3 is made up of 12 amino acids. This chain's CDR3 is CASSPGQNGYTF. In DNA form, the CDR3 reads TGTGCCAGTAGTCCGGGACAGAATGGCTACACCTTC.

This chain connects TRBV7-8 to TRBJ2-1; D may be TRBD2 (6 bases). CDR3 length: 15 residues. V lost 4 bases to trimming and J lost 0 bases, with 10 bases between them. Germline CDR1 is SGHVS and CDR2 is FQNEAQ. The CDR3 loop reads CASSYGGSSYNEQFF. CDR3 coding DNA: TGTGCCAGCAGCTACGGGGGAAGCTCCTACAATGAGCAGTTCTTC.

The chain employs TRBV7-9 and TRBJ2-3; D gene unclear. There are 15 residues in the CDR3. Per the germline V gene, CDR1 is SEHNR and CDR2 is FQNEAQ (reference sequence). V was trimmed by 7 bases and J by 0 bases, leaving 14 bases between them. Written as DNA, the CDR3 is TGTGCCAGCACCGATGATTTACTCAGCACAGATACGCAGTATTTT. Protein product: CASTDDLLSTDTQYF.

Details on this clone: Germline and junction disagree at one end, which may indicate a read error. Different DNA sequences within this sample yield the same CDR3. The chain has TRBV12-3 or TRBV12-4 and TRBJ1-1; 7 bases map to TRBD1. This CDR3 region has 11 residues. The CDR3 reads CASSQGAEAFF. The CDR3 DNA sequence: TGCGCCAGCAGTCAGGGGGCTGAAGCTTTCTTT.

In this sample, this clone turned up once. The CDR3 DNA follows: TGTGCCAGTAGATTCCGGCTAGCGGGAACTGTCGATGAGCAGTTCTTC. Residues: CASRFRLAGTVDEQFF. The chain has TRBV19 and TRBJ2-1, with 9 bases lining up with TRBD2. Germline V gene data show CDR1 as LNHDA and CDR2 as SQIVND (reference sequence). This CDR3 is 16 amino acids long. V was pared by 6 bases and J by 8 bases, with 14 bases of the junction left unmatched. The complete variable domain, with remaining parts taken from reference TRBV19 and TRBJ2-1, reads DGGITQSPKYLFRKEGQNVTLSCEQNLNHDAMYWYRQDPGQGLRLIYYSQIVNDFQKGDIAEGYSVSREKKESFPLTVTSAQKNPTAFYLCASRFRLAGTVDEQFFGPGTRLTVL.

This chain connects TRBV6-4 to TRBJ1-2, with D maybe TRBD1 (5 bases). V dropped 0 bases and J dropped 8 bases, with 13 bases sitting between them. The CDR3 has 14 residues. The germline V gene has CDR1 MRHNA and CDR2 SNTAGT. The CDR3, as DNA: TGTGCCAGCAGTGACTCGACCCGGGGGAGCGGCTACACCTTC. It codes for CASSDSTRGSGYTF.

V usage is TRBV30 and J usage is TRBJ2-1, with D maybe TRBD2 (6 bases). The CDR3 is 13 residues long. Trimming took off 3 bases at V and 5 bases at J, with 11 bases between the two ends. Germline CDR1 is GTSNPN and CDR2 is SVGIG (reference sequence). The CDR3 DNA follows: TGTGCCTGGAGGGGGGGAGGACACAATGAGCAGTTCTTC. This translates into CAWRGGGHNEQFF.

V gene TRBV18 combines with J gene TRBJ2-3; 8 bases match TRBD2. This CDR3 spans 16 amino acids. In germline, CDR1 is KGHSH, CDR2 LQKENI. Trimming at V came to 3 bases and at J to 2 bases, leaving 7 bases not matched to a gene. The CDR3 DNA reads as TGTGCCAGCTCACCCTTAGCGGGGCTCAACACAGATACGCAGTATTTT. Translation: CASSPLAGLNTDTQYF.

The chain is built from TRBV6-5 and TRBJ2-7, with a possible D match to TRBD1 (5 bases). V dropped 6 bases and J dropped 0 bases, with 12 bases sitting between them. Germline V lookup: CDR1 MNHEY, CDR2 SVGAGI. The CDR3 has 14 amino acids. In nucleotides, the CDR3 is TGTGCCAGCAGCCCCGGACAATCCTCCTACGAGCAGTACTTC. Its translation is CASSPGQSSYEQYF.

V and J are TRBV19 and TRBJ2-1, with TRBD2 as a possible D gene (6 bases). Germline V CDR1 and CDR2: LNHDA, SQIVND (reference sequence). V was pared by 6 bases and J by 9 bases, with 21 bases between. This CDR3 has 15 residues. The CDR3 here is CASSLRRGGVAEQFF. In nucleotides, the CDR3 is TGTGCCAGTAGCCTCCGGAGGGGAGGTGTCGCTGAGCAGTTCTTC.

The CDR3 loop reads CASSSGQVDGYTF. In nucleotides, the CDR3 is TGCGCCAGCAGCTCCGGACAGGTGGATGGCTACACCTTC. The chain uses TRBV5-1 and TRBJ1-2; 7 nucleotides line up with TRBD1. CDR1 and CDR2 from the germline V gene are SGHRS and YFSETQ. The CDR3 is made up of 13 amino acids. The junction had 5 bases not matched to a gene; V was cut back by 3 bases and J by 6 bases. Full variable domain (rest looked up from reference TRBV5-1 and TRBJ1-2): KAGVTQTPRYLIKTRGQQVTLSCSPISGHRSVSWYQQTPGQGLQFLFEYFSETQRNKGNFPGRFSGRQFSNSRSEMNVSTLELGDSALYLCASSSGQVDGYTFGSGTRLTVV.

V and J are TRBV12-3 or TRBV12-4 and TRBJ2-7; 11 bases are shared with TRBD2. This CDR3 contains 13 residues. The V gene end was trimmed by 6 bases and the J gene end by 4 bases; junction bases not matched to a gene: 2. CDR3 amino acids: CASRRLAGYEQYF. For the CDR3, the DNA is TGTGCCAGCAGACGACTAGCGGGATACGAGCAGTACTTC.

This clone was observed a handful of times. This sequence joins TRBV9 and TRBJ2-7; 8 nucleotides line up with TRBD1. Germline V gene data show CDR1 as SGDLS and CDR2 as YYNGEE. V shed 2 bases, J shed 5 bases, and the junction held 9 bases outside the gene matches. The CDR3 runs to 15 residues. Here the CDR3 reads CASSVQGAQAHEQYF. DNA for the CDR3: TGTGCCAGCAGCGTCCAGGGGGCGCAAGCTCACGAGCAGTACTTC.

The chain employs TRBV9 and TRBJ1-1; 7 bases are a match to TRBD1. The J segment lost 11 bases and the V segment lost 3 bases, leaving 13 bases of the junction unmatched. CDR1 is SGDLS, CDR2 YYNGEE, per germline. This CDR3 is 14 amino acids long. This CDR3 is CASSATGPNAEAFF. CDR3 in DNA: TGTGCCAGCAGCGCGACAGGGCCTAACGCGGAGGCTTTCTTT.

The chain joins TRBV7-3 to TRBJ2-1, with 9 nucleotides matching TRBD2. Trimming at V came to 5 bases and at J to 3 bases, leaving 5 bases not matched to a gene. The CDR3 loop spans 15 amino acids. Germline CDR1 is SGHTA and CDR2 is FQGTGA. CDR3 amino acids: CASSKAAGGYNEQFF. In DNA, the CDR3 is TGTGCCAGCAGCAAAGCAGCGGGAGGCTACAATGAGCAGTTCTTC.

In DNA form, the CDR3 reads TGTGCCAGCAGCCCCGCCGGGGGGACCGGGGAGCTGTTTTTT. Translating gives CASSPAGGTGELFF. The rearrangement links TRBV5-6 to TRBJ2-2; 7 positions match TRBD2. J gave up 5 bases and V 4 bases, and 5 bases lay outside the gene matches. The V gene's germline CDR1 is SGHDT and CDR2 YYEEEE. The CDR3 contains 14 residues.

The chain links TRBV19 to TRBJ1-2; D is uncertain. This CDR3 has 13 residues. Trimming removed 1 base from V and 7 bases from J, with 10 bases in between. Germline CDR1 LNHDA, CDR2 SQIVND (reference sequence). DNA of the CDR3: TGTGCCAGTAGTATAGGTCCGGGAGGTGGCTACACCTTC. Translated, it gives CASSIGPGGGYTF.

Comments on this clone: Compared with germline, one end of the junction differs, possibly owing to a read error. V and J are TRBV11-2 and TRBJ2-7; 7 bases map to TRBD2. CDR3 length: 14 amino acids. Germline loops: CDR1 SGHAT, CDR2 FQNNGV. This CDR3 reads CASSPGAGIYMGGF. In nucleotides, the CDR3 is TGTGCCAGCAGCCCCGGAGCGGGAATCTATATGGGTGGCTTC.

This rearrangement joins TRBV28 to TRBJ2-1, with 11 positions matching TRBD2. With 6 bases clipped from V and 5 bases from J, the junction kept 0 bases outside the gene matches. Germline V gene sequence: CDR1 MDHEN, CDR2 SYDVKM. The CDR3 has 13 amino acids. For the CDR3, the DNA is TGTGCCAGCAGGACTAGCGGGAACAATGAGCAGTTCTTC. Translating it yields CASRTSGNNEQFF.

The J gene is TRBJ2-4, the V gene TRBV2, with D perhaps TRBD2 (7 bases). This CDR3 has 14 residues. Looked up from germline, CDR1 is SNHLY and CDR2 is FYNNEI. The ends were cut back, 8 bases at V and 10 bases at J, with 21 bases in the middle. The CDR3 is CASSEIRGAMIQYF. The DNA of the CDR3 is TGTGCCAGCTCGGAGATACGGGGGGCCATGATTCAGTACTTC.

The chain has TRBV21-1 and TRBJ2-1; the table calls TRBD1, which could not be checked here. TRBV21-1 is marked as a pseudogene. This CDR3 is built from 16 residues. The CDR3 bases are TGTGCCAGCAAGGTGGGGGCTAGATCCCCCTACAATGAGCAGTTCTTC. This encodes CASKVGARSPYNEQFF.